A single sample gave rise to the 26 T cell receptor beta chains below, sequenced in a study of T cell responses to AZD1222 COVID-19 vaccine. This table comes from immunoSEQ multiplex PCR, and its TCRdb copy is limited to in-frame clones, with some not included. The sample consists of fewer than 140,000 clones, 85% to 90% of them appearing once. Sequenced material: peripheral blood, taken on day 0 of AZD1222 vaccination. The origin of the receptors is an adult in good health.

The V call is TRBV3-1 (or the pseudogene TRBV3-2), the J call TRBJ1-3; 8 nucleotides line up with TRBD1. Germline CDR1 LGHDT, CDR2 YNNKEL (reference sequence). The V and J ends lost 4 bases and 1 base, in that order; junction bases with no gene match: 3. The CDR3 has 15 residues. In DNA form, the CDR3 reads TGTGCCAGCAGCCGACGACAGGGGTCTGGAAACACCATATATTTT. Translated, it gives CASSRRQGSGNTIYF.

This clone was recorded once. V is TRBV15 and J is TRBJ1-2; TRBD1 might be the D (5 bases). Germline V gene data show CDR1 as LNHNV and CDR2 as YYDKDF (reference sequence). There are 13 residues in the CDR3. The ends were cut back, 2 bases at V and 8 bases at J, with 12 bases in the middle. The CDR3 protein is CATSRPSKGGYTF. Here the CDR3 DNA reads TGTGCCACCAGCAGACCGTCCAAGGGGGGCTACACCTTC.

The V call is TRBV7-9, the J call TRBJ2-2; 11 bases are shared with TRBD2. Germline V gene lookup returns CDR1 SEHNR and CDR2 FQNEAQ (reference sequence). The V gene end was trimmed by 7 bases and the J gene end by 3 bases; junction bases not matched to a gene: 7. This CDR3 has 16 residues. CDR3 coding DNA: TGTGCCAGCACCAAACTTAGCGGGAGGGACACCGGGGAGCTGTTTTTT. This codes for CASTKLSGRDTGELFF.

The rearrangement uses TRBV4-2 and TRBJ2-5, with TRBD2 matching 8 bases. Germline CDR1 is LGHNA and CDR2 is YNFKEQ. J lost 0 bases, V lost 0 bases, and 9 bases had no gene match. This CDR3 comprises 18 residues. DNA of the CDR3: TGTGCCAGCAGCCAAGATGTCGGGCTAGCGGGCGACCAAGAGACCCAGTACTTC. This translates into CASSQDVGLAGDQETQYF.

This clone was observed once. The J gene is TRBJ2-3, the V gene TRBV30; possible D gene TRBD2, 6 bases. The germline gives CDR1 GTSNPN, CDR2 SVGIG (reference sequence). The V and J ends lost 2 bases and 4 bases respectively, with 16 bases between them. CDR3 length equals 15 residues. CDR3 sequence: CAWSRAPGVPDTQYF. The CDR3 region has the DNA TGTGCCTGGAGTCGGGCCCCGGGGGTCCCAGATACGCAGTATTTT.

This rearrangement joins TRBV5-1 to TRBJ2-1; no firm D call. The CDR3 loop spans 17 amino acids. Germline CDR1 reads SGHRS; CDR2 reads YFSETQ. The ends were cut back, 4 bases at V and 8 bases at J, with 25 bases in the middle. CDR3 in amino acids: CASSQRASTGLDDEQFF. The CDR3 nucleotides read TGCGCCAGCAGCCAACGGGCCTCCACCGGGTTAGACGATGAGCAGTTCTTC.

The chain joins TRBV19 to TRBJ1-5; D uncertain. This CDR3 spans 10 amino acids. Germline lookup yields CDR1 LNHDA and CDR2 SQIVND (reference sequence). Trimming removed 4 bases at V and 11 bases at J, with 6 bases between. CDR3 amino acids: CASSREAQHF. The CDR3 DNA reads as TGTGCCAGTAGTAGGGAGGCCCAGCATTTT.

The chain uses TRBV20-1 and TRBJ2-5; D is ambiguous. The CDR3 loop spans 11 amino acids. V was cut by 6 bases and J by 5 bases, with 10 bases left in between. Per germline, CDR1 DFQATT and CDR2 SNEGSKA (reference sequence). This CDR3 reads CSASTGETQYF. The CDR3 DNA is TGCAGTGCCTCTACGGGTGAGACCCAGTACTTC.

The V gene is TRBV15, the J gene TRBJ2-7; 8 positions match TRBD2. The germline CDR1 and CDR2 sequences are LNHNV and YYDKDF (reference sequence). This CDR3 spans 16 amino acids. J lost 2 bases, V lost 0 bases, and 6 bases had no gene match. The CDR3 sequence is CATSRDSGTRAYEQYF. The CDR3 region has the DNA TGTGCCACCAGCAGAGATTCCGGGACTAGGGCCTACGAGCAGTACTTC.

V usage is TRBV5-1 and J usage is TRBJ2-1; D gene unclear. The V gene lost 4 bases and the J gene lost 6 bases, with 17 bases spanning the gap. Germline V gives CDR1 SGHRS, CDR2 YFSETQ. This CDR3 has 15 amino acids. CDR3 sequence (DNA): TGCGCCAGCAGCCCCACTACTAACGTGGCCAATGAGCAGTTCTTC. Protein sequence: CASSPTTNVANEQFF.

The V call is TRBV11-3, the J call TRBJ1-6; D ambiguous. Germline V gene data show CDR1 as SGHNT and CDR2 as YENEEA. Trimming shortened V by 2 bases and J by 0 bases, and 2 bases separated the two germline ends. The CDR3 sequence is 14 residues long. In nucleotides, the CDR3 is TGTGCCAGCAGCTTAACCTCCTATAATTCACCCCTCCACTTT. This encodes CASSLTSYNSPLHF. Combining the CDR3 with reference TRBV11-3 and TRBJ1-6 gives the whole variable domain EAGVVQSPRYKIIEKKQPVAFWCNPISGHNTLYWYLQNLGQGPELLIRYENEEAVDDSQLPKDRFSAERLKGVDSTLKIQPAELGDSAVYLCASSLTSYNSPLHFGNGTRLTVT.

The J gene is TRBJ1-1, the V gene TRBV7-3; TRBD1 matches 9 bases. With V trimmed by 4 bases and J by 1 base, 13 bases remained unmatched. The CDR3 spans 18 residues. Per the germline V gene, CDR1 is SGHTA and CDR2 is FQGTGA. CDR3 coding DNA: TGTGCCAGCAGCTCCGCTGGAGGGACAGGGAGGGGGAACACTGAAGCTTTCTTT. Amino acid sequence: CASSSAGGTGRGNTEAFF.

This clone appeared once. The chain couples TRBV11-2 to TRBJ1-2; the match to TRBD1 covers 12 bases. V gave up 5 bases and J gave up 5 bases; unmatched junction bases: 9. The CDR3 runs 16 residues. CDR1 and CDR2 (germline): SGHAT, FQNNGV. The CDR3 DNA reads TGTGCCAGCAGCCTAACTCCGGGACAGGGGGCGTATGGCTACACCTTC. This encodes CASSLTPGQGAYGYTF.

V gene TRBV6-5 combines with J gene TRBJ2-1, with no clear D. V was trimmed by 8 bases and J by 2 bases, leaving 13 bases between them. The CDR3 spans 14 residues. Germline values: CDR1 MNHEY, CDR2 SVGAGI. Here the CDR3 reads CASGPASTYNEQFF. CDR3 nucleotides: TGTGCCAGCGGGCCAGCTTCAACCTACAATGAGCAGTTCTTC.

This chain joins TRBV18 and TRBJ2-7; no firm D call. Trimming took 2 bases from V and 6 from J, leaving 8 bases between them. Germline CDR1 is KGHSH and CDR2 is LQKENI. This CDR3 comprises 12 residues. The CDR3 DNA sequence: TGTGCCAGCTCACCAGGGCCGGGCGAGCAGTACTTC. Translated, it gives CASSPGPGEQYF.

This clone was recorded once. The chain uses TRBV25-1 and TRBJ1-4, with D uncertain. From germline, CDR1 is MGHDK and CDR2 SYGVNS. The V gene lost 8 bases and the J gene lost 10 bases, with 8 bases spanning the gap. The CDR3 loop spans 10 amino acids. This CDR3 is CASGEGKLFF. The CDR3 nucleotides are TGTGCCAGCGGGGAGGGAAAACTGTTTTTT.

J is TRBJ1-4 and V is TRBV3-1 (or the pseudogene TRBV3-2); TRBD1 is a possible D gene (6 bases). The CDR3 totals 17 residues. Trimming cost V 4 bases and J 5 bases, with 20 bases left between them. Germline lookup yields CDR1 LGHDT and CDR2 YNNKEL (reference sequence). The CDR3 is CASSRAGGSARNEKLFF. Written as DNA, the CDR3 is TGTGCCAGCAGCCGAGCCGGGGGCTCTGCGAGAAATGAAAAACTGTTTTTT.

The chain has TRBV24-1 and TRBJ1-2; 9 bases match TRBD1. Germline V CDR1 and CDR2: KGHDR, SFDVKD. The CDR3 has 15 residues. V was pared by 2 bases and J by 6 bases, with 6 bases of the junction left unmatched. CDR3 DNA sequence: TGTGCCACCAGTGATTCGCCCCGGACAGGGGATGGCTACACCTTC. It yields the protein CATSDSPRTGDGYTF.

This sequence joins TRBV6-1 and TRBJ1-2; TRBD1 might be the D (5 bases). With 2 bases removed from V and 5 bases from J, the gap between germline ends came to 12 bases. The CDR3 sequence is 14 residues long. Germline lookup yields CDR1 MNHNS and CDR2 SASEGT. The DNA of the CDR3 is TGTGCCAGCAGTGAACACCCCGGGGGTTATGGCTACACCTTC. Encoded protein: CASSEHPGGYGYTF.

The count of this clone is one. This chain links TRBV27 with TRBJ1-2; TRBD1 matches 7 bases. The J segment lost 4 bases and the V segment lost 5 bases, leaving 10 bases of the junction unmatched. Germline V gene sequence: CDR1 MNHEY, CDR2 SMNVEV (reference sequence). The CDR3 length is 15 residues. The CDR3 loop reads CASSVDSGTAYGYTF. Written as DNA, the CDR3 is TGTGCCAGCAGTGTGGACTCCGGGACAGCCTATGGCTACACCTTC.

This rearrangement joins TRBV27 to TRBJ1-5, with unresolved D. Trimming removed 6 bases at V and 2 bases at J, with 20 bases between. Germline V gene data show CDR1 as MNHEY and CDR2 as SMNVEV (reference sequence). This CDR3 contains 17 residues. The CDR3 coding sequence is TGTGCCAGCAGGAAATTGCTCGACGGCGGGGGCAATCAGCCCCAGCATTTT. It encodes CASRKLLDGGGNQPQHF.

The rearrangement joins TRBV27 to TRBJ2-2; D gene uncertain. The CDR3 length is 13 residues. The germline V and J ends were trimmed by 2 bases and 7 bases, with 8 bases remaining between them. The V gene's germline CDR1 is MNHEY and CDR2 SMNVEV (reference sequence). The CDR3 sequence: CASSLGSSGELFF. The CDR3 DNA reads TGTGCCAGCAGTTTAGGGTCAAGCGGGGAGCTGTTTTTT.

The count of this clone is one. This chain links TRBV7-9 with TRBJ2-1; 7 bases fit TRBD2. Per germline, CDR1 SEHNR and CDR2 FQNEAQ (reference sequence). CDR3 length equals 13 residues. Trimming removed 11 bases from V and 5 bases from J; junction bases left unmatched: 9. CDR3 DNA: TGTGCCGGCGGAGGGAGGGTCAACAATGAGCAGTTCTTC. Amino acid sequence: CAGGGRVNNEQFF.

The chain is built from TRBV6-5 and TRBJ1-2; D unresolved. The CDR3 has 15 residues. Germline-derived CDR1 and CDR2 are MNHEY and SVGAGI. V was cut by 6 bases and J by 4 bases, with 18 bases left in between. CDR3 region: CASRIDPGVGYGYTF. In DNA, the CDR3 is TGTGCCAGCAGAATCGACCCGGGCGTAGGCTATGGCTACACCTTC.

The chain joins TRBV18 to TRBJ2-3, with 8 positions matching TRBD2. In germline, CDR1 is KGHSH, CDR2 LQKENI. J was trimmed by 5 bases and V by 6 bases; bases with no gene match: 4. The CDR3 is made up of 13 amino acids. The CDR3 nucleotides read TGTGCCAGCTCCTCAGCGGGAGTAGATACGCAGTATTTT. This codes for CASSSAGVDTQYF.

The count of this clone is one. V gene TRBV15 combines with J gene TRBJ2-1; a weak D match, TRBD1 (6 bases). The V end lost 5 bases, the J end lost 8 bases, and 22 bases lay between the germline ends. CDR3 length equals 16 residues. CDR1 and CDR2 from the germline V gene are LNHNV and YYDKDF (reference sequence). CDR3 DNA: TGTGCCACCAGCGGTTCACCGGGACACACTTTGCATGAGCAGTTCTTC. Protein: CATSGSPGHTLHEQFF.